This T cell receptor (beta chain) is drawn from a study of post-analysis software for immune sequencing data. Overall study findings and caveats: Higher frequency in patients than in controls was seen for several TRBV segments, with TRBV5-6, TRBV5-1 and TRBV20-1 among them.

The CDR3 is 16 amino acids. Germline V CDR1 and CDR2: SGHTA, FQGNSA. TCR beta cDNA libraries included unique molecular identifiers. TCRdb re-derived calls from the PCR reads in MiXCR, one entry per CDR3 protein. The table shows hundreds of thousands of distinct CDR3 sequences, with 55% to 60% occurring only once. Points on this clonotype: As yet, its antigen is unknown.

This clonotype was sampled from a girl aged 2 to 10 with multiple sclerosis. This chain connects TRBV7-2 to TRBJ2-7, with 10 bases matching TRBD2. The J call is doubtful: the DNA matches TRBJ2-5 better. Material: blood. CDR3 DNA: TGTGCCAGCAGCTACCTCGGCACTAGCGGGAAAGAGACCCAGTACTTC. The encoded protein is CASSYLGTSGKETQYF.